Sequencing of this T cell receptor (beta chain) was carried out in a study of blood T cell repertoires in COVID-19. At the level of the study: T cells, B-cell-depleted T cells, or PBMCs provided the cDNA or gDNA that served as material.

V trimming: 1 base; J trimming: 4 bases; junction bases outside the gene matches: 9. The CDR3 is 16 amino acids. Germline V lookup: CDR1 LNHNV, CDR2 YYDKDF (reference sequence). Only in-frame clones appear in the TCRdb table, and some are missing; sequencing was by immunoSEQ multiplex PCR. The sample records hundreds of thousands of clones, 86% being singletons. The clonotype comes from a man aged 30-40 years who had recovered from COVID-19. Sequenced material: PBMCs or T cells enriched from blood (not recorded which). The rearrangement uses TRBV15 and TRBJ1-2; 7 bases line up with TRBD1. CDR3 residues: CATSRGQGSPFYGYTF. The CDR3 nucleotides are TGTGCCACCAGCAGAGGACAGGGAAGCCCCTTCTATGGCTACACCTTC.